A selection of T cell receptor beta chains follows, all from one sample in a study of OX40 agonist ivuxolimab in advanced cancers. Libraries were prepared by immunoSEQ multiplex PCR; TCRdb keeps only in-frame clonotypes and omits some of them. Here the sample spans 95,000 to 150,000 clones, roughly 92% being singletons. Material: CD4+ or CD8+ T cells sorted from blood, obtained in a trial of the OX40 agonist ivuxolimab. These TCRs come from an adult with an advanced solid tumor such as melanoma, head and neck, liver or kidney cancer. Both conserved end residues are part of each CDR3. D genes are given only for firm matches. Size tells how often a clone was seen (once, few, many) or the class of an expanded clone, and some rows leave it out.

>NA|NA|TRBJ1-2|TRBV18
TGTGCCAGCTCTCTGGACTGGAAGAACTATGGCTACACCTTC
CASSLDWKNYGYTF
>NA|NA|TRBJ2-3|TRBV11-2
TGTGCCAGCAGCCCAACAGGGCACACAGATACGCAGTATTTT
CASSPTGHTDTQYF
>TRBD1|NA|TRBJ1-1|TRBV6-5
TGTGCCAGCAGTCTACAGACAGGGGGCACTGAAGCTTTCTTT
CASSLQTGGTEAFF
>NA|NA|TRBJ1-1|TRBV19
TGTGCCAGTAGCGTTTCGGGGGGGAGATCCAAAGCTTTCTTT
CASSVSGGRSKAFF
>TRBD1|NA|TRBJ2-3|TRBV12-5
TGTGCTAGTGGTCTAGGGGACAGGGGGACCCCAGATACGCAGTATTTT
CASGLGDRGTPDTQYF
>TRBD1|NA|TRBJ1-3|TRBV5-1
TGCGCCAGCAGCTTTTCTCAGGGGGCGGCTGGAAACACCATATATTTT
CASSFSQGAAGNTIYF
>TRBD1|few|TRBJ1-5|TRBV5-8
TGTGCCAGCACTAGACAGGGTAATCAGCCCCAGCATTTT
CASTRQGNQPQHF
>NA|NA|TRBJ2-1|TRBV7-6
TGTGCCAGCAGCTTTGGGGTCGATGAGCAGTTCTTC
CASSFGVDEQFF
>NA|NA|TRBJ2-4|TRBV19
TGTGCCAGTAGTATAGAGGGGCAGGGGGGCCTTAAAAACATTCAGTACTTC
CASSIEGQGGLKNIQYF
>NA|NA|TRBJ2-3|TRBV27
TGTGCCAGCAGTTTGGGAGACAGATTCACAGATACGCAGTATTTT
CASSLGDRFTDTQYF
>NA|NA|TRBJ1-1|TRBV25-1
TGTGCCAGCAGTGAGATGGGAAACACTGAAGCTTTCTTT
CASSEMGNTEAFF
>NA|NA|TRBJ2-6|TRBV7-2
TGTGCCAGCAGCCTGGGACTCGGGGGGGCCAACGTCCTGACTTTC
CASSLGLGGANVLTF
>NA|NA|TRBJ2-2|TRBV4-3
TGCGCCAGCAGCCAATGGTGGATCGGGGAGCTGTTTTTT
CASSQWWIGELFF
>NA|NA|TRBJ1-6|TRBV27
TGTGCCAGCAGTTTATCATGGGCTAATTCACCCCTCCACTTT
CASSLSWANSPLHF
>TRBD1|NA|TRBJ2-7|TRBV7-6
TGTGCCAGCAGCTTGGGGGGACAGGGCTACGAGCAGTACTTC
CASSLGGQGYEQYF
>NA|NA|TRBJ2-3|TRBV6-1
TGTGCCAGCAGTGAACGAGGGGTCACAGATACGCAGTATTTT
CASSERGVTDTQYF